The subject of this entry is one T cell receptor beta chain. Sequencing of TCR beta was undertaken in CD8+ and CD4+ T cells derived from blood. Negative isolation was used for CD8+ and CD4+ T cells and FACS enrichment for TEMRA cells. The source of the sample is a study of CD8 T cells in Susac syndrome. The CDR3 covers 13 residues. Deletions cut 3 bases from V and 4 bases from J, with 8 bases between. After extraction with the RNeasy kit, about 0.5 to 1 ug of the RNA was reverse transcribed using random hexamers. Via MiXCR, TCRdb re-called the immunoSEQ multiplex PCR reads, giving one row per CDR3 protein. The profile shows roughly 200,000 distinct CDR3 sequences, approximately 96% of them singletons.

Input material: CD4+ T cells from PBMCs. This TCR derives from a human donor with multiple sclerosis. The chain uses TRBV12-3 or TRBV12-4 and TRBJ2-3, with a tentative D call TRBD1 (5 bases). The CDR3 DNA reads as TGTGCCAGCAGTTTCGTAGGGGCAGATACGCAGTATTTT. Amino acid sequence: CASSFVGADTQYF.